A single T cell receptor (beta chain) is shown here with its context. Its cognate antigen has yet to be identified. The data stem from a study of monozygotic twins with inflammatory bowel disease (dated by TCRdb to the late 2010s). With respect to the entire study: In total, roughly 30 monozygotic twin pairs made up the full study: 19 Danish pairs, all IBD-discordant, plus nine German pairs, of which four were IBD-concordant and five were IBD-discordant. Disease-associated traits were sought mainly through comparisons between IBD patients and their genetically identical healthy co-twins within discordant pairs. Each individual had, on average, about 151 000 unique TCRalpha sequences and 181 000 unique TCRbeta sequences available for analysis. What the authors observed across the whole study: Fewer clonotypes were shared with other individuals by IBD patients than by healthy twins, most markedly in patients showing signs of disease activity. Background noise and inter-individual variability may have been introduced into the repertoires by the differing immunosuppressive treatments among patients. Different T cell subtypes could not be distinguished in the analysis. Repertoire similarity did not differ between concordant and discordant twins, possibly due to limited statistical power. IBD patients had lower TCRbeta repertoire diversity, measured by the inverse Simpson index, than their healthy co-twins. No single strong signal or clonotype linked to IBD turned up in the results, so the idea that one exists was not supported.

The CDR3 runs 16 residues from the cysteine to the phenylalanine. No DNA is recorded. CDR1 and CDR2 were assigned from the germline V gene (reference sequence) as LNHNV and YYDKDF. From each donor, a roughly 2.7 ml peripheral blood sample was collected into PAXgene tubes and kept at -80 degrees C. Without any T cell sorting, total RNA was extracted from whole blood using the PAXgene blood miRNA kit on an automated QIAcube. Peripheral blood from monozygotic twin pairs concordant or discordant for inflammatory bowel disease was subjected to deep TCRalpha and TCRbeta repertoire profiling with unique molecular barcoding. Smoking habits were recorded for all twin pairs, with individuals classified as current, former or never smokers. The library was prepared using 5' RACE. Preparation of each TCR library used approximately 3,500 ng of total RNA. cDNA was synthesized with SMARTScribe reverse transcriptase in eight separate reactions per sample. During cDNA synthesis, template switching introduced unique molecular identifiers that contained a 6-nucleotide sample barcode. Amplification of TCRalpha and TCRbeta cDNA involved two nested PCRs of 16 and 9 cycles, and each PCR was followed by bead purification. Before amplification, the cDNA was treated with uracil DNA-glycosylase and purified using the QIAquick PCR purification kit. The second PCR added Illumina TruSeq-compatible adapters along with sample-specific barcodes. TapeStation and Qubit were used to check library quality and concentration, and 4 to 6 ng of each library went into the pool. The pooled libraries were sequenced with 2 x 100 bp reads and custom sequencing primers on an Illumina HiSeq2500 single-index Rapid Run. In the paper's pipeline: UMI-based consensus assembly with MiGEC version 1.2.6 was used to correct PCR and sequencing errors. MiXCR version 2.1.1 handled V(D)J alignment, clonotype assembly and CDR3 extraction. To normalise gene usage, clonotype sharing and MAIT/NKT TCR abundance, the analysis used the top 1000, 10 000 and 20 000 clonotypes per sample. After downsampling to 27 000 UMIs, diversity was calculated as the inverse Simpson index using the vegan R package. Paired Mann-Whitney U tests on discordant twin pairs were used, with Benjamini-Hochberg multiple-testing correction. TCRdb reprocessed the reads, so every CDR3 protein sequence counts as one entry and DNA is not shown. The V and J calls were not made by the authors but by TCRdb's processing. The table for this sample lists 150,000 or so distinct CDR3 sequences. 0.95% to 1.5% of the sample is held by the ten biggest clonotypes.

The sequence links TRBV15 to TRBJ1-2; TCRdb's D gene call, TRBD1, goes unchecked for lack of DNA. The source of this sequence is a human donor with ulcerative colitis or Crohn's disease, or a healthy co-twin of an affected twin (not recorded which). The sequenced sample was blood. The CDR3 loop reads CATSRDKPRQSYGYTF.